This entry features one T cell receptor beta chain sequence. These data are taken from a study of cytomegalovirus exposure and HLA in healthy donors. Primers included in the PCR were 60 Vbeta and 13 Jbeta primers. Produced via immunoSEQ multiplex PCR; TCRdb's table is partial and in-frame only. Of around 200,000 clones detected, 70% to 85% appear once; the ten largest clones hold 0.2% to 0.25%. The TCR was taken from a girl aged 2-10 years in good health and CMV-seronegative. The sample taken for sequencing was PBMCs.

The CDR3 loop reads CASSISGKKSYEQYF. CDR3 nucleotide sequence: TGTGCCAGTAGTATATCAGGGAAAAAGTCCTACGAGCAGTACTTC. This sequence joins TRBV19 and TRBJ2-7; a weak D match, TRBD1 (5 bases). CDR1 is LNHDA and CDR2 is SQIVND in the germline V gene (reference sequence). The CDR3 loop spans 15 amino acids. V was clipped by 2 bases and J by 1 base, with 12 bases between them.